This T cell receptor beta chain was profiled in a study of blood T cell repertoires in COVID-19 (dated by TCRdb to about 2020). About the investigation overall: Collaborator samples came from the United States, Italy and Spain and covered acute and convalescent phases of COVID-19. The material from the prospective study consisted of cDNA or gDNA derived from T cells, B-cell-depleted T cells, or PBMCs. The dataset comprised deeply sampled blood TCRbeta repertoires from subjects exposed to, actively infected with, or recovered from COVID-19. The repertoires were made available in a free public database intended to serve as a resource for research on the immune response to SARS-CoV-2. The samples were drawn from two sources: the first 160 participants of the ongoing ImmuneRACE study, and about 1,300 subjects contributed by 6 global collaborators. Sample metadata almost always included a de-identified subject ID, COVID-19 status, age in years and sex. Where available, HLA class I and class II types were taken from metadata supplied by the sample provider and were not determined by assay-based typing.

Enrolling through a virtual design, the prospective study's participants ranged in age from roughly 18 to 95 years and lived across approximately 25 United States geographic areas. To assign participants to cohorts, the prospective study relied on clinical history that participants themselves reported in a screening survey and a study questionnaire. Recovered participants in ImmuneRACE Cohort 3 were defined by two consecutive negative NP/OP PCR tests, clearance by a healthcare professional, or resolution of symptoms. Each participant in the prospective study had whole blood, serum and a nasopharyngeal or oropharyngeal swab collected by mobile phlebotomists. Additional blood draws and questionnaires over an approximately 2-month period could optionally be provided by prospective study participants. Blood samples from the prospective study were shipped frozen or at room temperature prior to DNA extraction.

From the cysteine up to the phenylalanine, the CDR3 has a length of 13 residues. The sequence is cut down to CDR3 DNA, 39 bases in frame from base 1. CDR1 and CDR2 are read off the germline V gene as MNHEY and SVGAGI. For this chain, trimming is 6 bases at the V end and 6 bases at the J end, and the number of junction bases without a gene match is 6. TCRbeta CDR3 regions were amplified from genomic DNA using the immunoSEQ Assay, a bias-controlled multiplex PCR. For the original study's pipeline: Within the assay, amplification of reference gene primers was used to estimate how many nucleated cells each sample contained. To quantify the absolute abundance of each unique TCRbeta CDR3 rearrangement, sequence reads were collapsed and filtered. Productive Simpson clonality was computed per sample as the square root of Simpson's diversity index over productive rearrangements. TCRdb re-hosts the immuneACCESS table, in-frame sequences only. Its copies lack some clones; in the studies checked, an unresolved V gene accounts for under half of them, and the cause for the rest is not known. That table is the source of V, J and clone size, and D and trimming were worked out from the DNA. This sample gives some 150,000 clones in total; approximately 83% of them show up just once. The ten biggest clones cover more than 8.5% of the sample.

What the work shows at the level of the full study, not this receptor alone: How much clinical and demographic metadata was included differed by source and by participant, and the metadata was provided uncurated.

Note on this clone: This clone's antigen is unknown. No clone much larger than this one lies a single base away; base qualities are absent.

Specimen: PBMCs or T cells enriched from blood (not recorded which). This sequence was found in a man aged 50 to 59 who had recovered from COVID-19. The receptor chain draws on TRBV6-5 and TRBJ1-2, with 8 central nucleotides matching TRBD1. This receptor carries the CDR3 CASSFRQGNGYTF. The DNA sequence is as follows: TGTGCCAGCAGCTTCCGACAGGGGAATGGCTACACCTTC.